Listed below are T cell receptor beta chains from one sample, sequenced in a study of blood T cell repertoires in COVID-19. Libraries were prepared by immunoSEQ multiplex PCR; TCRdb keeps only in-frame clonotypes and omits some of them. This sample has 350,000 to 400,000 clones, with about 90% found just once. Input material: peripheral blood. The receptors shown here come from a woman in her twenties or thirties with COVID-19, enrolled during active disease. Each CDR3 is given with its conserved first and last residue. D genes are given only for firm matches. Clone sizes are given selectively: once, few, many, or a class where the clone is expanded.

V	D	size	J	DNA	CDR3
TRBV5-1	TRBD1	NA	TRBJ1-1	TGCGCCAGCAGCGCGGGACAGGGGGCCACTGAAGCTTTCTTT	CASSAGQGATEAFF
TRBV14	TRBD1	NA	TRBJ2-2	TGTGCCAGCAGCCGACAGGGGGCCACCGGGGAGCTGTTTTTT	CASSRQGATGELFF
TRBV12-3/TRBV12-4	NA	NA	TRBJ1-1	TGTGCCAGCAGTTTGCGGGGAAATGAAGCTTTCTTT	CASSLRGNEAFF
TRBV12-3/TRBV12-4	NA	NA	TRBJ2-5	TGTGCCAGCAGTCAACAGGGTGGAGAGACCCAGTACTTC	CASSQQGGETQYF
TRBV5-1	NA	NA	TRBJ1-1	TGCGCCAGCAGCTTGAGGGGGACCATGAACACTGAAGCTTTCTTT	CASSLRGTMNTEAFF
TRBV5-6	NA	NA	TRBJ2-7	TGTGCCAGCAGCTTGGTGCAGGGAATTTCCTACGAGCAGTACTTC	CASSLVQGISYEQYF
TRBV2	TRBD2	NA	TRBJ2-1	TGTGCCAGCAGTGGATTCCCACGGGACTATTCTAATGAGCAGTTCTTC	CASSGFPRDYSNEQFF
TRBV10-3	NA	NA	TRBJ1-1	TGTGCCATCAGTGAACAGGGTGCGGGTTTGGGTGAAGCTTTCTTT	CAISEQGAGLGEAFF
TRBV7-2	TRBD1	once	TRBJ2-7	TGTGCCAGCAGCTTAGGGGGGACAGGCCCCTCCTACGAGCAGTACTTC	CASSLGGTGPSYEQYF
TRBV6-1	NA	few	TRBJ1-6	TGTGCCAGCAGTGAAGCACCAGGGCAAAATTCACCCCTCCACTTT	CASSEAPGQNSPLHF
TRBV7-2	NA	NA	TRBJ1-6	TGTGCCAGCAGCCCGGGGCAGGGGAGCAATTCACCCCTCCACTTT	CASSPGQGSNSPLHF
TRBV6-5	TRBD1	NA	TRBJ1-2	TGTGCCAGCAGCAATTCCGGGACAGCCTTCTATGGCTACACCTTC	CASSNSGTAFYGYTF
TRBV7-9	NA	NA	TRBJ1-1	TGTGCCAGCAGCCCCCGGGAGAACACTGAAGCTTTCTTT	CASSPRENTEAFF
TRBV7-8	NA	NA	TRBJ1-4	TGTGCCAGCAGCTTATTCCTCGGGGGGCCTAATGAAAAACTGTTTTTT	CASSLFLGGPNEKLFF
TRBV5-8	TRBD1	NA	TRBJ1-3	TGTGCCAGCAGCCACCGACAGGGGGCCTCTGGAAACACCATATATTTT	CASSHRQGASGNTIYF
TRBV23-1	NA	NA	TRBJ1-2	TGCGCCAGCAGTCAAGTTAGCGATGGCTACACCTTC	CASSQVSDGYTF
TRBV30	NA	NA	TRBJ2-1	TGTGCCTGGAGTGTACAAGGGGATGAGCAGTTCTTC	CAWSVQGDEQFF
TRBV24-1	TRBD2	NA	TRBJ2-2	TGTGCCACCAGTGATCGCGGGAGGAATATCGGGGAGCTGTTTTTT	CATSDRGRNIGELFF
TRBV28	NA	NA	TRBJ1-5	TGTGCCAGCAGTTTTCGGGGGGTTGGCAATCAGCCCCAGCATTTT	CASSFRGVGNQPQHF
TRBV7-2	NA	NA	TRBJ2-2	TGTGCCAGCAGCTTCCGGGGAGCCGGGGAGCTGTTTTTT	CASSFRGAGELFF
TRBV4-2	NA	NA	TRBJ1-5	TGTGCCAGCAGCCAAGAAATCGCCAGGTTCAATCAGCCCCAGCATTTT	CASSQEIARFNQPQHF
TRBV20-1	TRBD2	NA	TRBJ2-3	TGCAGTGCTAGTCAACGGCGGGGGGGGGATACGCAGTATTTT	CSASQRRGGDTQYF
TRBV6-5	NA	NA	TRBJ1-5	TGTGCCAGCAGCAACGACGGCTCGGGGTGGCCCCAGCATTTT	CASSNDGSGWPQHF
TRBV6-4	TRBD1	NA	TRBJ1-2	TGTGCCAGCAGTGCCAACAGGGGCGACTATGGCTACACCTTC	CASSANRGDYGYTF
TRBV6-1	TRBD2	NA	TRBJ2-2	TGTGCCAGCAGTCCTAGCGGAAGCACCGGGGAGCTGTTTTTT	CASSPSGSTGELFF
TRBV2	NA	NA	TRBJ1-5	TGTGCCAGCAGTGTAAAGAGGGCACAGAATAGCAATCAGCCCCAGCATTTT	CASSVKRAQNSNQPQHF
TRBV7-2	NA	NA	TRBJ2-3	TGTGCCAGCAGCTCCCTCCCCCGCCAGGACTTGGGAGATACGCAGTATTTT	CASSSLPRQDLGDTQYF
TRBV4-3	NA	NA	TRBJ1-2	TGCGCCAGCAGCCAAGATAGTGGGGGGGACTATGGCTACACCTTC	CASSQDSGGDYGYTF
TRBV6-2/TRBV6-3	NA	NA	TRBJ2-1	TGTGCCAGCAGTTCGGTAGACAGGCCGATACCTAATGAGCAGTTCTTC	CASSSVDRPIPNEQFF